The rows below give T cell receptor beta chains drawn from one sample of a study of cytomegalovirus exposure and HLA in healthy donors. Method: immunoSEQ multiplex PCR; TCRdb's copy keeps in-frame clones and lacks some. The sample has about 140,000 clones; 65% to 80% are singletons. The sequencing input was PBMCs. These TCRs come from a woman in her 50s in good health and CMV-seropositive. Both conserved end residues are part of each CDR3. The order of the fields is V gene, D gene, J gene, CDR3 protein. A D gene is named only where the DNA matches it firmly.

v_gene: TRBV6-1
d_gene: .
j_gene: TRBJ2-5
CDR3aa: CASSPRDFKEETQYF

v_gene: TRBV7-3
d_gene: .
j_gene: TRBJ1-2
CDR3aa: CASSLSPTESYGYTF

v_gene: TRBV9
d_gene: TRBD1
j_gene: TRBJ2-7
CDR3aa: CASSVAPTGVSFGEQYF

v_gene: TRBV6-5
d_gene: .
j_gene: TRBJ2-3
CDR3aa: CASSPAKRVADTQYF

v_gene: TRBV5-8
d_gene: .
j_gene: TRBJ1-6
CDR3aa: CASSRGLTYSPLHF

v_gene: TRBV19
d_gene: TRBD1
j_gene: TRBJ1-6
CDR3aa: CASSIEDRGYSPLHF

v_gene: TRBV11-2
d_gene: TRBD2
j_gene: TRBJ2-5
CDR3aa: CASSFSGGDQETQYF

v_gene: TRBV4-1
d_gene: .
j_gene: TRBJ2-7
CDR3aa: CASSRGRYEQYF

v_gene: TRBV21-1
d_gene: .
j_gene: TRBJ2-7
CDR3aa: CASSIRDRGTEQYF

v_gene: TRBV27
d_gene: .
j_gene: TRBJ1-6
CDR3aa: CASSQGAGPYNSPLHF

v_gene: TRBV7-2
d_gene: .
j_gene: TRBJ2-3
CDR3aa: CASSLVLGDFTDTQYF

v_gene: TRBV7-6
d_gene: .
j_gene: TRBJ1-5
CDR3aa: CASSRGGSNQPQHF

v_gene: TRBV7-2
d_gene: TRBD1
j_gene: TRBJ1-6
CDR3aa: CASSLRSGGGNNSPLHF

v_gene: TRBV30
d_gene: TRBD1
j_gene: TRBJ2-6
CDR3aa: CARTGTVPGANVLTF

v_gene: TRBV11-2
d_gene: .
j_gene: TRBJ2-3
CDR3aa: CASSLDEGAGTDTQYF

v_gene: TRBV6-1
d_gene: .
j_gene: TRBJ2-7
CDR3aa: CASISTGLGYEQYF

v_gene: TRBV5-1
d_gene: TRBD1
j_gene: TRBJ1-1
CDR3aa: CASSIHATGTAHLEAFF

v_gene: TRBV7-2
d_gene: .
j_gene: TRBJ1-5
CDR3aa: CARQCNNQPQHF

v_gene: TRBV2
d_gene: .
j_gene: TRBJ1-4
CDR3aa: CASNRETEKLFF

v_gene: TRBV5-1
d_gene: .
j_gene: TRBJ2-7
CDR3aa: CASSLRTGNGGYEQYF

v_gene: TRBV29-1
d_gene: TRBD1
j_gene: TRBJ2-2
CDR3aa: CSVEDRDREAGELFF

v_gene: TRBV12-5
d_gene: TRBD1
j_gene: TRBJ2-3
CDR3aa: CASAKDRGTDTQYF

v_gene: TRBV6-5
d_gene: .
j_gene: TRBJ1-2
CDR3aa: CASSYSQDYGYTF

v_gene: TRBV11-2
d_gene: .
j_gene: TRBJ1-3
CDR3aa: CASSLATQGSGNTIYF

v_gene: TRBV19
d_gene: TRBD1
j_gene: TRBJ2-7
CDR3aa: CASSPTGTGGEQYF

v_gene: TRBV28
d_gene: .
j_gene: TRBJ1-6
CDR3aa: CASSFRDNYNSPLHF

v_gene: TRBV28
d_gene: TRBD2
j_gene: TRBJ2-5
CDR3aa: CASSLAGLAGGGETQYF

v_gene: TRBV5-1
d_gene: TRBD1
j_gene: TRBJ2-4
CDR3aa: CASSPRDRGLDIQYF

v_gene: TRBV21-1
d_gene: .
j_gene: TRBJ1-2
CDR3aa: CASSPMGRGEGYTF

v_gene: TRBV7-3
d_gene: .
j_gene: TRBJ1-2
CDR3aa: CASSLSGPGGYTF

v_gene: TRBV11-2
d_gene: .
j_gene: TRBJ2-2
CDR3aa: CASSPLDTNTGELFF

v_gene: TRBV4-3
d_gene: .
j_gene: TRBJ1-2
CDR3aa: CASSQGEGGYTF

v_gene: TRBV7-3
d_gene: TRBD1
j_gene: TRBJ2-7
CDR3aa: CASSGGQGSEQYF

v_gene: TRBV7-3
d_gene: TRBD1
j_gene: TRBJ2-2
CDR3aa: CASSEGQGYTGELFF

v_gene: TRBV7-6
d_gene: TRBD1
j_gene: TRBJ1-1
CDR3aa: CASSGQGTMNTEAFF

v_gene: TRBV9
d_gene: TRBD1
j_gene: TRBJ2-5
CDR3aa: CASSPTGGGQETQYF

v_gene: TRBV5-1
d_gene: TRBD1
j_gene: TRBJ2-1
CDR3aa: CASSSRDRGQSEQFF

v_gene: TRBV2
d_gene: .
j_gene: TRBJ2-7
CDR3aa: CASSGTGAYEQYF

v_gene: TRBV6-6
d_gene: TRBD1
j_gene: TRBJ1-2
CDR3aa: CASSTGTGVYGYTF

v_gene: TRBV7-9
d_gene: .
j_gene: TRBJ2-7
CDR3aa: CASSSRDIAYEQYF

v_gene: TRBV4-1
d_gene: .
j_gene: TRBJ1-2
CDR3aa: CASSQVEATNYGYTF

v_gene: TRBV5-4
d_gene: TRBD2
j_gene: TRBJ2-2
CDR3aa: CASSFGGADTGELFF

v_gene: TRBV7-9
d_gene: .
j_gene: TRBJ1-5
CDR3aa: CASSLANGGTQHF

v_gene: TRBV21-1
d_gene: .
j_gene: TRBJ2-7
CDR3aa: CASSTLGIPGLAGGTYEQYF

v_gene: TRBV7-3
d_gene: TRBD1
j_gene: TRBJ2-2
CDR3aa: CASSYSGGSGELFF

v_gene: TRBV19
d_gene: TRBD1
j_gene: TRBJ1-2
CDR3aa: CASSPDRANYGYTF

v_gene: TRBV4-1
d_gene: .
j_gene: TRBJ1-6
CDR3aa: CASSQEAGNSPLHF

v_gene: TRBV4-2
d_gene: .
j_gene: TRBJ1-2
CDR3aa: CASSQGPGSHYGYTF

v_gene: TRBV20-1
d_gene: .
j_gene: TRBJ1-1
CDR3aa: CSARDFGAFF